This T cell receptor beta chain was profiled in a study of T-cell memory formation after mild COVID-19. The CDR3 spans 17 residues. The trim removed 5 bases at V and 0 bases at J, leaving 9 bases unmatched. Germline V gene sequence: CDR1 PRHDT, CDR2 FYEKMQ (reference sequence). MiXCR, run by TCRdb on the 5' RACE reads, gives a single entry per CDR3 protein. The sample includes roughly 580,000 distinct CDR3 sequences, approximately 19% of them seen just once. Sequenced material: PBMCs or a T cell subset sorted from them (not recorded which). The V and J genes are TRBV13 and TRBJ2-1, with 8 bases aligning to TRBD1. The sequence was obtained from an adult woman who had mild COVID-19 (a few samples of this study predate the infection). Cell type and time point are not known. In DNA form, the CDR3 reads TGTGCCAGCAGCACTAGGGCCACAGGGGGCTCCTACAATGAGCAGTTCTTC. As protein: CASSTRATGGSYNEQFF.